These 20 T cell receptor beta chains share one sample of origin, sequenced in a study of blood T cell repertoires in COVID-19. The repertoire was sequenced with immunoSEQ multiplex PCR; TCRdb's copy has only in-frame clones and lacks some. The table records hundreds of thousands of clones, approximately 90% of them present only once. The sequencing sample was made of peripheral blood. The receptors were gathered from a young man with COVID-19, enrolled during active disease.

This chain uses TRBV3-1 (or the pseudogene TRBV3-2) with TRBJ1-5; 7 nucleotides match TRBD1. The CDR3 runs 15 residues. Germline V gene data show CDR1 as LGHDT and CDR2 as YNNKEL (reference sequence). Trimming cost V 4 bases and J 5 bases; bases outside gene matches: 8. CDR3 amino acids: CASSLGTAVDQPQHF. The CDR3 bases are TGTGCCAGCAGCCTAGGGACAGCCGTCGATCAGCCCCAGCATTTT.

This clone has only a few counts. This chain uses TRBV2 with TRBJ1-5; 7 nucleotides align to TRBD1. This CDR3 has 14 amino acids. In germline, CDR1 is SNHLY, CDR2 FYNNEI. V trimming: 10 bases; J trimming: 6 bases; junction bases outside the gene matches: 12. CDR3 residues: CATKGAGVSQPQHF. For the CDR3, the DNA is TGTGCCACAAAGGGGGCAGGGGTGAGTCAGCCCCAGCATTTT.

The chain combines TRBV30 with TRBJ1-5; 7 positions match TRBD1. The germline V gene has CDR1 GTSNPN and CDR2 SVGIG (reference sequence). This CDR3 region has 13 residues. The V gene end was trimmed by 1 base and the J gene end by 7 bases; junction bases not matched to a gene: 4. CDR3: CAWSGQGGQPQHF. CDR3 coding DNA: TGTGCCTGGAGTGGTCAGGGGGGCCAGCCCCAGCATTTT. The full variable domain, rest sourced from reference TRBV30 and TRBJ1-5, is SQTIHQWPATLVQPVGSPLSLECTVEGTSNPNLYWYRQAAGRGLQLLFYSVGIGQISSEVPQNLSASRPQDRQFILSSKKLLLSDSGFYLCAWSGQGGQPQHFGDGTRLSIL.

In nucleotides, the CDR3 is TGTGCCAGCAGTTCCCCACACCAGGCCCAAGAGACCCAGTACTTC. It specifies CASSSPHQAQETQYF. The J gene is TRBJ2-5, the V gene TRBV7-9, with D uncertain. This CDR3 comprises 15 residues. Germline lookup yields CDR1 SEHNR and CDR2 FQNEAQ (reference sequence). V was shortened by 6 bases and J by 1 base, with 15 bases between the two germline ends.

The J gene is TRBJ1-1, the V gene TRBV2; 9 bases map to TRBD1. V gave up 6 bases and J gave up 6 bases; unmatched junction bases: 14. The CDR3 spans 16 residues. Per the germline V gene, CDR1 is SNHLY and CDR2 is FYNNEI. The chain's CDR3 is CASRGGTTGGIAEAFF. DNA of the CDR3: TGTGCCAGCAGAGGGGGGACTACAGGGGGCATCGCTGAAGCTTTCTTT. The full variable domain, with the rest looked up from reference TRBV2 and TRBJ1-1, is EPEVTQTPSHQVTQMGQEVILRCVPISNHLYFYWYRQILGQKVEFLVSFYNNEISEKSEIFDDQFSVERPDGSNFTLKIRSTKLEDSAMYFCASRGGTTGGIAEAFFGQGTRLTVV.

Written as DNA, the CDR3 is TGTGCCACCAGCAGACTTGGAGGGGCGTTGGGGGGGTCCTACGAGCAGTACTTC. It is translated as CATSRLGGALGGSYEQYF. The V call is TRBV15, the J call TRBJ2-7; 7 positions match TRBD2. J gave up 1 base and V 2 bases, and 14 bases lay outside the gene matches. The CDR3 loop spans 18 amino acids. From germline, CDR1 is LNHNV and CDR2 YYDKDF (reference sequence).

This chain uses TRBV4-1 with TRBJ2-7; 10 bases line up with TRBD2. Germline V gene sequence: CDR1 MGHRA, CDR2 YSYEKL. The CDR3 is made up of 16 amino acids. Losses at the gene ends were 3 bases for V and 2 bases for J; bases not matched to a gene: 7. The CDR3 DNA is TGCGCCAGCAGCCATTATTGGACTAGCGGACCCTACGAGCAGTACTTC. Amino acids: CASSHYWTSGPYEQYF.

Concerning this clone: This same CDR3 is encoded by further DNA sequences in the sample. The V and J genes are TRBV2 and TRBJ2-2; D not resolved. The CDR3 is made up of 14 amino acids. V lost 4 bases and J lost 2, with 8 bases in between. From germline, CDR1 is SNHLY and CDR2 FYNNEI. The CDR3 DNA sequence: TGTGCCAGCAGTGGTCCAGTTAACACCGGGGAGCTGTTTTTT. Translating gives CASSGPVNTGELFF.

This chain uses TRBV7-3 with TRBJ2-5; TRBD1 matches at 9 bases. This CDR3 spans 15 amino acids. V lost 4 bases to trimming and J lost 2 bases; unmatched junction nucleotides: 5. From germline, CDR1 is SGHTA and CDR2 FQGTGA. CDR3 bases: TGTGCCAGCAGCTCGACAGGGGGAGGGCAAGAGACCCAGTACTTC. It encodes CASSSTGGGQETQYF.

In this sample, this clone turned up once. V gene TRBV2 combines with J gene TRBJ1-2; D is unresolved. The CDR3 contains 14 residues. Deletions cut 3 bases from V and 4 bases from J, with 12 bases between. Germline-derived CDR1 and CDR2 are SNHLY and FYNNEI. The CDR3 nucleotides read TGTGCCAGCAGTGACTCTGGGGAGGGCTATGGCTACACCTTC. Encoded protein: CASSDSGEGYGYTF.

This chain links TRBV6-6 with TRBJ2-7, with D possibly TRBD1 on 5 matching bases. Germline V gene lookup returns CDR1 MNHNY and CDR2 SVGAGI (reference sequence). V dropped 0 bases and J dropped 4 bases, with 10 bases sitting between them. The CDR3 spans 14 residues. The CDR3 loop is CASSYSTVGYEQYF. The CDR3 nucleotides are TGTGCCAGCAGTTACTCGACAGTAGGTTACGAGCAGTACTTC.

This clone was recorded once. The chain links TRBV5-4 to TRBJ1-2; possible D gene TRBD1, 6 bases. V was clipped by 4 bases and J by 6 bases, with 10 bases between them. The CDR3 covers 12 residues. Germline values: CDR1 SGHNT, CDR2 YYREEE (reference sequence). CDR3 nucleotide sequence: TGTGCCAGCAGCCCCGGGACAAATGGCTACACCTTC. This gives the protein CASSPGTNGYTF.

The chain recombines TRBV7-2 with TRBJ2-2, with no clear D. V was pared by 5 bases and J by 1 base, with 8 bases between. The length of the CDR3 is 14 residues. Germline V gene sequence: CDR1 SGHTA, CDR2 FQGNSA. The CDR3 sequence is CASSILVNTGELFF. The DNA for the CDR3 is TGTGCCAGCAGCATCCTCGTGAACACCGGGGAGCTGTTTTTT.

The rearrangement joins TRBV18 to TRBJ2-5; D is possibly TRBD1 (6 bases). CDR1 and CDR2 (germline): KGHSH, LQKENI. V was clipped by 7 bases and J by 4 bases, with 13 bases between them. CDR3 length equals 13 residues. In nucleotides, the CDR3 is TGTGCCAGCTTAGGGACGGACAGAGAGACCCAGTACTTC. Its translation: CASLGTDRETQYF. The entire variable domain, with the rest obtained from reference TRBV18 and TRBJ2-5, is as follows: NAGVMQNPRHLVRRRGQEARLRCSPMKGHSHVYWYRQLPEEGLKFMVYLQKENIIDESGMPKERFSAEFPKEGPSILRIQQVVRGDSAAYFCASLGTDRETQYFGPGTRLLVL.

This rearrangement joins TRBV28 to TRBJ1-6; no reliable D call. The CDR3 sequence is 14 residues long. V dropped 5 bases and J dropped 10 bases, with 15 bases sitting between them. From germline, CDR1 is MDHEN and CDR2 SYDVKM. The CDR3 is CASSTIRGGSPLHF. In nucleotides, the CDR3 is TGTGCCAGCAGTACTATACGGGGTGGGTCACCCCTCCACTTT.

This clone was seen once. The chain combines TRBV13 with TRBJ1-4; TRBD1 aligns across 7 bases. Per germline, CDR1 PRHDT and CDR2 FYEKMQ (reference sequence). The CDR3 is made up of 15 amino acids. V lost 3 bases to trimming and J lost 5 bases; unmatched junction nucleotides: 6. The CDR3 nucleotides read TGTGCCAGCAGCTTTCGCGGGACAGTGAATGAAAAACTGTTTTTT. Protein product: CASSFRGTVNEKLFF.

The CDR3 DNA reads as TGTGCCAGCAGTTTCGGAGAGGGTTCGGATACGCAGTATTTT. This translates into CASSFGEGSDTQYF. This chain joins TRBV2 and TRBJ2-3, with a tentative D call TRBD2 (5 bases). Trimming took 5 bases from V and 6 from J, leaving 15 bases between them. Germline V CDR1 and CDR2: SNHLY, FYNNEI. The CDR3 covers 14 residues.

On this clone itself: The sample has other DNA sequences that encode this CDR3 too. The chain couples TRBV7-8 to TRBJ2-7, with 10 bases identical to TRBD1. Looked up from germline, CDR1 is SGHVS and CDR2 is FQNEAQ. Trimming took 5 bases from V and 4 from J; bases not matched to a gene: 5. CDR3 length: 14 residues. CDR3 DNA: TGTGCCAGCAGCCCGCAGGGACAGGGGTACGAGCAGTACTTC. Its protein is CASSPQGQGYEQYF.

The chain has TRBV5-1 and TRBJ2-1; D not resolved. CDR3 length: 14 amino acids. Per germline, CDR1 SGHRS and CDR2 YFSETQ. V was pared by 4 bases and J by 1 base, with 9 bases between. CDR3 DNA sequence: TGCGCCAGCAGCGTGGACGGGTCCTACAATGAGCAGTTCTTC. It codes for CASSVDGSYNEQFF. The full variable domain, with the rest looked up from reference TRBV5-1 and TRBJ2-1, is KAGVTQTPRYLIKTRGQQVTLSCSPISGHRSVSWYQQTPGQGLQFLFEYFSETQRNKGNFPGRFSGRQFSNSRSEMNVSTLELGDSALYLCASSVDGSYNEQFFGPGTRLTVL.

The J gene is TRBJ2-1, the V gene TRBV24-1, with D perhaps matching TRBD1 (6 bases). There are 14 residues in the CDR3. The germline V gene encodes CDR1 KGHDR and CDR2 SFDVKD. Trimming took 4 bases from V and 6 from J, leaving 12 bases between them. As DNA, the CDR3 is TGTGCCACCAGTGAAACCGGACAGACCAATGAGCAGTTCTTC. Protein product: CATSETGQTNEQFF.